This T cell receptor beta chain is drawn from a study of cytomegalovirus exposure and HLA in healthy donors. Study observations and caveats: Reports described diagnosis of cytomegalovirus status by the classifier as highly specific and sensitive. Researchers counted roughly 160 TCR beta chains as cytomegalovirus-associated. In vitro testing confirmed a few CMV-associated chains as specific for CMV antigens.

Germline V gene lookup returns CDR1 SEHNR and CDR2 FQNEAQ (reference sequence). This CDR3 spans 14 amino acids. The V end lost 5 bases, the J end lost 3 bases, and 10 bases lay between the germline ends. TCRdb's table, derived via immunoSEQ multiplex PCR, lists solely in-frame clones and lacks some. Of some 200,000 clones in the sample, 90% to 95% were seen once. As for this clone: Its antigen is as yet unknown.

Sequencing was carried out using PBMCs. The sequence came from a young woman in good health and CMV-seronegative. The rearrangement links TRBV7-9 to TRBJ1-4; D call uncertain. CDR3 nucleotide sequence: TGTGCCAGCAGCCCCGGGCGGGCTAATGAAAAACTGTTTTTT. It codes for CASSPGRANEKLFF.